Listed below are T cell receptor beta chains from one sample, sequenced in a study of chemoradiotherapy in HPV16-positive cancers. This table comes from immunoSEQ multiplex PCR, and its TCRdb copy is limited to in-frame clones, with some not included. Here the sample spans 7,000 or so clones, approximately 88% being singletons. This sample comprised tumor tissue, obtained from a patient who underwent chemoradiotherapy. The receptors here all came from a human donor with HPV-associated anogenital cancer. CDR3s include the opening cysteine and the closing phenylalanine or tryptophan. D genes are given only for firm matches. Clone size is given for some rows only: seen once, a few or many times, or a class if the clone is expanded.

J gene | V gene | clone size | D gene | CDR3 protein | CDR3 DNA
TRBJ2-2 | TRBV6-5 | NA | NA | CASSLTGPDTGELFF | TGTGCCAGCAGTCTCACAGGGCCGGACACCGGGGAGCTGTTTTTT
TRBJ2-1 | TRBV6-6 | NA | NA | CASTPGTLSYNEQFF | TGTGCCAGCACCCCCGGGACATTGAGCTACAATGAGCAGTTCTTC
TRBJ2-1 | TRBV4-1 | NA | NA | CASSQDGRGYNEQFF | TGCGCCAGCAGCCAAGACGGAAGAGGCTACAATGAGCAGTTCTTC
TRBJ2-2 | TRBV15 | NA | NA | CATSRSSGPNAGELFF | TGTGCCACCAGCAGGTCCTCAGGGCCGAACGCCGGGGAGCTGTTTTTT
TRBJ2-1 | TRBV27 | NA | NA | CASSLNWEEQFF | TGTGCCAGCAGTCTCAACTGGGAAGAGCAGTTCTTC
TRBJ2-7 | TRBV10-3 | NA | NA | CAITPRPSSYEQYF | TGTGCCATCACCCCCAGGCCCAGCTCCTACGAGCAGTACTTC
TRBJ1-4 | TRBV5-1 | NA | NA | CASSLGTEEEKLFF | TGCGCCAGCAGCTTGGGGACGGAGGAAGAAAAACTGTTTTTT
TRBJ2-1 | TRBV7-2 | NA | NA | CASSSPAGPPNSEQFF | TGTGCCAGCAGCTCCCCCGCCGGGCCTCCGAACAGTGAGCAGTTCTTC
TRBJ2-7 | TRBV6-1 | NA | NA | CASRERNYEQYF | TGTGCCAGCCGGGAGCGGAACTACGAGCAGTACTTC
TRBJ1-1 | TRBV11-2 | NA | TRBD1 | CASSFDPRTGGWGTEAFF | TGTGCCAGCAGCTTTGATCCTAGGACAGGGGGCTGGGGCACTGAAGCTTTCTTT
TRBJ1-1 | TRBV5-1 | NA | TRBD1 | CASTLEQGQGNTEAFF | TGCGCCAGCACCTTGGAACAGGGACAGGGGAACACTGAAGCTTTCTTT
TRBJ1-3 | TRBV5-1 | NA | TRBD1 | CASSLNQGAGFSGNTIYF | TGCGCCAGCAGCTTGAATCAGGGGGCAGGTTTCTCTGGAAACACCATATATTTT
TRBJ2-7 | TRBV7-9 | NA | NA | CASSPTEYEQYF | TGTGCCAGCAGCCCGACAGAATACGAGCAGTACTTC
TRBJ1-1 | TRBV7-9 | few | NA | CASSFEDQNTEAFF | TGTGCCAGCAGCTTTGAGGACCAAAACACTGAAGCTTTCTTT
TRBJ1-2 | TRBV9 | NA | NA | CASSALAGYTF | TGTGCCAGCAGCGCGTTGGCGGGCTACACCTTC
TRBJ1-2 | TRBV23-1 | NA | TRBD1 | CASSLMGQRSTIGCYGYTF | TGCGCCAGCAGTCTCATGGGACAGCGGAGTACCATAGGGTGCTATGGCTACACCTTC
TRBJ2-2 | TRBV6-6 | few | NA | CASLLGQHTGELFF | TGTGCCAGCCTCCTCGGGCAGCACACCGGGGAGCTGTTTTTT
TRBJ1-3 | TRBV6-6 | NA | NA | CASSYSSGNTIYF | TGTGCCAGCAGTTACAGCTCTGGAAACACCATATATTTT
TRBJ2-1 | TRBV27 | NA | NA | CASSLVSSYNEQFF | TGTGCCAGCAGTCTAGTTAGCTCCTACAATGAGCAGTTCTTC
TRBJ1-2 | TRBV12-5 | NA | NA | CASGPGERGYTF | TGTGCTAGTGGCCCGGGTGAGAGGGGCTACACCTTC
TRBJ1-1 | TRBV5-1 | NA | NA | CASSLTASMNTEAFF | TGCGCCAGCAGCCTGACAGCGAGCATGAACACTGAAGCTTTCTTT
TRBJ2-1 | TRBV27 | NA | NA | CASSFVGSYNEQFF | TGTGCCAGCAGTTTTGTGGGTTCCTACAATGAGCAGTTCTTC
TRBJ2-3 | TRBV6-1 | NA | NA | CASSEAGKRNTQYF | TGTGCCAGCAGTGAAGCAGGGAAGCGGAATACGCAGTATTTT
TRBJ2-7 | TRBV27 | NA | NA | CASSLGGRTSYEQYF | TGTGCCAGCAGTTTAGGGGGACGGACATCCTACGAGCAGTACTTC
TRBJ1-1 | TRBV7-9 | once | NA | CASSFAQGAVLGF | NA
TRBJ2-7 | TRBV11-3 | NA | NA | CASSSTSRGEQYF | TGTGCCAGCAGCTCAACCTCGAGGGGCGAGCAGTACTTC
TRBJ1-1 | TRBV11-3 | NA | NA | CASSPHGGGEAFF | TGTGCCAGCAGTCCCCATGGAGGTGGTGAAGCTTTCTTT
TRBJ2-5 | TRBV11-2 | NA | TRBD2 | CASSFGGRLAGGYETQYF | TGTGCCAGCAGCTTTGGGGGAAGACTAGCGGGAGGATATGAGACCCAGTACTTC
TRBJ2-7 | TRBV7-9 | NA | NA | CASSLAIGQGLVSYEQYF | TGTGCCAGCAGCTTAGCGATTGGACAGGGACTAGTCTCCTACGAGCAGTACTTC
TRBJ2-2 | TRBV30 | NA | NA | CAWSVLGRELFF | TGTGCCTGGAGTGTACTGGGTCGGGAGCTGTTTTTT
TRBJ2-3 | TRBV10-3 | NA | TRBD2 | CASRDMTSGTIGDTQYF | TGTGCCTCCAGGGATATGACTAGCGGGACAATTGGAGATACGCAGTATTTT